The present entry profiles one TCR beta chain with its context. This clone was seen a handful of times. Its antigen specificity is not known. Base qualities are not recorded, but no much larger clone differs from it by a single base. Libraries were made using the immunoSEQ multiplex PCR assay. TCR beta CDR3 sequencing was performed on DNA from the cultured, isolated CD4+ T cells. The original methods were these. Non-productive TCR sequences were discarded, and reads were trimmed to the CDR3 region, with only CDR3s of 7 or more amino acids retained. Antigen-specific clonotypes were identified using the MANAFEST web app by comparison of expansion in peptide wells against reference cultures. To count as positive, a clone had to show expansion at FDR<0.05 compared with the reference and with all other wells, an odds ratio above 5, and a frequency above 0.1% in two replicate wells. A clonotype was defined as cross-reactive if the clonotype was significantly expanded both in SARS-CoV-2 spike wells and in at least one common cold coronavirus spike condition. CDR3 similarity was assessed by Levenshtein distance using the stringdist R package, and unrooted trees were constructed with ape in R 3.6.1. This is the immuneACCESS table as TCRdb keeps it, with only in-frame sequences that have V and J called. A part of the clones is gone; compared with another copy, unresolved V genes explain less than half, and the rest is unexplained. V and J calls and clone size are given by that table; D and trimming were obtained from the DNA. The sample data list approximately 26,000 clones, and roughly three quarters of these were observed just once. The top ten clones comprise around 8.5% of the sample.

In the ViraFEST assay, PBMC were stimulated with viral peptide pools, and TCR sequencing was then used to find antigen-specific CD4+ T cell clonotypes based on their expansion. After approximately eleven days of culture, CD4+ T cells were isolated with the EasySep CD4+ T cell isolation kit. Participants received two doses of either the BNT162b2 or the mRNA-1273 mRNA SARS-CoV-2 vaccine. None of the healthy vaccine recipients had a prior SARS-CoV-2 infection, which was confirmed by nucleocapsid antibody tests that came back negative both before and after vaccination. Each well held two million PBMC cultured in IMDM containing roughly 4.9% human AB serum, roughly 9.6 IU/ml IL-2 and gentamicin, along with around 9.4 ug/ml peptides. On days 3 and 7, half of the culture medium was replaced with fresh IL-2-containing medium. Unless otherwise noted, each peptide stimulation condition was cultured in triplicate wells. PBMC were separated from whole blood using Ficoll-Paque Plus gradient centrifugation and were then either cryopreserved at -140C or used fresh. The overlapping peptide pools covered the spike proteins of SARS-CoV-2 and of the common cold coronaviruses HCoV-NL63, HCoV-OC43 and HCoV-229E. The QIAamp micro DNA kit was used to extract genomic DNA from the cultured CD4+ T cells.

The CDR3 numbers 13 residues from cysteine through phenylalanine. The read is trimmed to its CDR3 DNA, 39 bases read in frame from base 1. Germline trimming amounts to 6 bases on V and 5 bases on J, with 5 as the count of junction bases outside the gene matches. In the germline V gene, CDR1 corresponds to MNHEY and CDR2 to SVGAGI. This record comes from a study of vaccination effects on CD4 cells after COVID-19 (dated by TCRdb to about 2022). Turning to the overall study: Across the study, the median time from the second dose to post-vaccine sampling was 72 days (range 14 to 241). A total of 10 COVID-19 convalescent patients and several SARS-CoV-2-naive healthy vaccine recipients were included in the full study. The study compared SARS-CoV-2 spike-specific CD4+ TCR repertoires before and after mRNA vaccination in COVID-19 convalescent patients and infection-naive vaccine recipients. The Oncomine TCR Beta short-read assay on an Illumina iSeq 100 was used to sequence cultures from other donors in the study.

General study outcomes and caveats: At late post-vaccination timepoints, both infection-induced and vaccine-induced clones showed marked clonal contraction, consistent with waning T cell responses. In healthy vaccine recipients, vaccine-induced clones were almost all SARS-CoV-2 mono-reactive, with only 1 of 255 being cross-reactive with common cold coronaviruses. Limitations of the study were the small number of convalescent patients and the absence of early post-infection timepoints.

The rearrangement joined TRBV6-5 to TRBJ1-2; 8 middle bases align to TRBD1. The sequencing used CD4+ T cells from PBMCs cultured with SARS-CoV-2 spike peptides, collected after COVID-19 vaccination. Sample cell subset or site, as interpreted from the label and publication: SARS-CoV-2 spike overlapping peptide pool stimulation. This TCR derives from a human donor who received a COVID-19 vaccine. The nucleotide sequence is TGTGCCAGCAGGCGCGGACAGGGATATGGCTACACCTTC. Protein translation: CASRRGQGYGYTF.